These 26 T cell receptor beta chains originate from one sample sequenced in a study of blood T cell repertoires in COVID-19. Sequencing used immunoSEQ multiplex PCR; TCRdb keeps in-frame clones, though not all of them. The sample consists of 180,000 or so clones, 70% to 85% of them appearing once. The sequencing sample was made of peripheral blood. The source is a human donor with acute or convalescent COVID-19. The donor label of this sample is uncertain.

The rearrangement uses TRBV4-3 and TRBJ1-2, with TRBD1 matching 7 bases. This CDR3 comprises 15 residues. The germline V gene encodes CDR1 LGHNA and CDR2 YSLEER. Unmatched junction bases numbered 5, after V lost 1 base and J lost 3 bases. The DNA of the CDR3 is TGCGCCAGCAGCCAAGTCGACAGGGTAGACTATGGCTACACCTTC. Translating it yields CASSQVDRVDYGYTF.

The chain combines TRBV27 with TRBJ2-7, with D maybe TRBD1 (8 bases). Germline V gene data show CDR1 as MNHEY and CDR2 as SMNVEV (reference sequence). V lost 0 bases and J lost 1, with 16 bases in between. This CDR3 region has 17 residues. CDR3 nucleotides: TGTGCCAGCAGTTTATCCCGGAGCGGGACAGGATCCTACGAGCAGTACTTC. Translated: CASSLSRSGTGSYEQYF.

This sequence joins TRBV6-6 and TRBJ1-6, with 10 nucleotides matching TRBD1. In germline, CDR1 is MNHNY, CDR2 SVGAGI (reference sequence). The V gene end was trimmed by 4 bases and the J gene end by 4 bases; junction bases not matched to a gene: 1. The CDR3 has 15 residues. The CDR3 sequence: CASSLGQGYNSPLHF. For the CDR3, the DNA is TGTGCCAGCAGTTTGGGACAGGGGTATAATTCACCCCTCCACTTT.

In this sample, this clone turned up once. V and J are TRBV5-4 and TRBJ2-4; D is unclear. Germline V lookup: CDR1 SGHNT, CDR2 YYREEE (reference sequence). With 2 bases removed from V and 0 bases from J, the gap between germline ends came to 6 bases. CDR3 length equals 14 residues. As DNA, the CDR3 is TGTGCCAGCAGCTTCCAGCGAGCCAAAAACATTCAGTACTTC. Translation gives CASSFQRAKNIQYF.

The chain recombines TRBV6-6 with TRBJ2-1; 14 positions agree with TRBD2. CDR1 and CDR2 from the germline V gene are MNHNY and SVGAGI (reference sequence). The J segment lost 7 bases and the V segment lost 4 bases, leaving 3 bases of the junction unmatched. The CDR3 totals 15 residues. The CDR3 is CASSSGTSGRNEQFF. DNA of the CDR3: TGTGCCAGCAGTTCCGGGACTAGCGGGAGAAATGAGCAGTTCTTC.

This clone was observed a few times. The chain links TRBV27 to TRBJ2-7, with D perhaps matching TRBD2 (5 bases). Germline CDR1 and CDR2: MNHEY and SMNVEV (reference sequence). The V end lost 7 bases, the J end lost 3 bases, and 16 bases lay between the germline ends. The CDR3 contains 14 residues. The chain's CDR3 is CASTPAGLHYEQYF. CDR3 sequence (DNA): TGTGCCAGCACCCCCGCCGGACTGCACTACGAGCAGTACTTC.

J is TRBJ1-1 and V is TRBV14; D is undetermined. The germline CDR1 and CDR2 sequences are SGHDN and FVKESK. The CDR3 covers 13 residues. Trimming took 1 base from V and 5 from J, leaving 8 bases between them. The CDR3 DNA follows: TGTGCCAGCAGCCAAGTCGCGCTAACTGAAGCTTTCTTT. It is translated as CASSQVALTEAFF.

V gene TRBV30 combines with J gene TRBJ1-2; no clear D gene. Germline V gives CDR1 GTSNPN, CDR2 SVGIG (reference sequence). The V end was cut by 3 bases, the J end by 4 bases, with 9 bases between. The CDR3 is 12 amino acids. DNA for the CDR3: TGTGCCTGGAGCTACAGAAGCTATGGCTACACCTTC. It translates to CAWSYRSYGYTF.

This clone was detected only a few times. The J gene is TRBJ2-1, the V gene TRBV24-1, with D perhaps matching TRBD2 (6 bases). The CDR3 has 16 residues. CDR1 KGHDR and CDR2 SFDVKD come from the germline V gene. The ends were cut back, 2 bases at V and 2 bases at J, with 12 bases in the middle. CDR3 region: CATSDWSGRTYNEQFF. CDR3 sequence (DNA): TGTGCCACCAGTGATTGGTCCGGGAGAACCTACAATGAGCAGTTCTTC.

This clone was seen more than once but under ten times. The rearrangement uses TRBV14 and TRBJ1-2, with D possibly TRBD1 on 5 matching bases. This CDR3 has 14 amino acids. Trimming took 0 bases from V and 6 from J, leaving 11 bases between them. Germline V CDR1 and CDR2: SGHDN, FVKESK. The CDR3 sequence is CASSQDMTVDGYTF. CDR3 bases: TGTGCCAGCAGCCAAGATATGACAGTCGATGGCTACACCTTC.

The CDR3 region is CASGLAGGRDEQFF. DNA of the CDR3: TGTGCCAGCGGCCTAGCGGGAGGGCGCGATGAGCAGTTCTTC. This chain connects TRBV25-1 to TRBJ2-1; TRBD2 matches at 12 bases. V was clipped by 8 bases and J by 8 bases; unmatched bases: 7. The length of the CDR3 is 14 residues. Germline values: CDR1 MGHDK, CDR2 SYGVNS.

The chain couples TRBV5-4 to TRBJ2-3, with 8 positions matching TRBD2. CDR1 SGHNT and CDR2 YYREEE come from the germline V gene (reference sequence). There are 18 residues in the CDR3. J gave up 3 bases and V 3 bases, and 15 bases lay outside the gene matches. The CDR3 DNA reads as TGTGCCAGCAGCTCGCCCCCCAAGGGAGCGGGAGCTACAGATACGCAGTATTTT. Translated, it gives CASSSPPKGAGATDTQYF.

This chain links TRBV25-1 with TRBJ2-2; D perhaps matches TRBD2 (6 bases). Trimming took 7 bases from V and 7 from J, leaving 13 bases between them. Germline V gene lookup returns CDR1 MGHDK and CDR2 SYGVNS. This CDR3 is 13 amino acids long. The CDR3 reads CASNGLNGGELFF. CDR3 sequence (DNA): TGTGCCAGCAATGGACTAAACGGCGGGGAGCTGTTTTTT.

This rearrangement joins TRBV4-3 to TRBJ2-3, with no clear D. Trimming shortened V by 3 bases and J by 5 bases, and 9 bases separated the two germline ends. The CDR3 is made up of 13 amino acids. CDR1 and CDR2 (germline): LGHNA, YSLEER. The CDR3 spells CASSQARGDTQYF. In nucleotides, the CDR3 is TGCGCCAGCAGCCAGGCGCGCGGAGATACGCAGTATTTT.

The V call is TRBV30, the J call TRBJ1-6; the match to TRBD1 covers 7 bases. Trimming took 1 base from V and 0 from J; bases not matched to a gene: 3. This CDR3 has 16 amino acids. CDR1 and CDR2 from the germline V gene are GTSNPN and SVGIG (reference sequence). The CDR3 bases are TGTGCCTGGAGTGCCAGGGGGAGCTCCTATAATTCACCCCTCCACTTT. This encodes CAWSARGSSYNSPLHF.

In its sample, this clone was seen once. The chain employs TRBV6-5 and TRBJ1-1; D unclear. Between the trimmed V and J ends, which lost 5 bases and 6 bases, there was a span of 13 bases. The length of the CDR3 is 13 residues. In germline, CDR1 is MNHEY, CDR2 SVGAGI. The CDR3 sequence: CASSHGWESEAFF. The DNA for the CDR3 is TGTGCCAGCAGTCATGGGTGGGAGTCTGAAGCTTTCTTT.

V usage is TRBV24-1 and J usage is TRBJ1-1; D uncertain. CDR1 KGHDR and CDR2 SFDVKD come from the germline V gene. The CDR3 runs to 11 residues. V lost 4 bases to trimming and J lost 7 bases, with 6 bases between them. The CDR3 DNA sequence: TGTGCCACCAGTGACCACTTTGAAGCTTTCTTT. Protein product: CATSDHFEAFF.

The rearrangement links TRBV4-2 to TRBJ2-7, with TRBD2 as a possible D gene (6 bases). The CDR3 is 14 residues long. V was trimmed by 3 bases and J by 2 bases, leaving 11 bases between them. Per the germline V gene, CDR1 is LGHNA and CDR2 is YNFKEQ. The CDR3 region is CASSQDYGPYEQYF. CDR3 in DNA: TGTGCCAGCAGCCAGGACTATGGGCCCTACGAGCAGTACTTC.

The chain is built from TRBV5-6 and TRBJ1-2, with no clear D. Trimming stripped 2 bases from V and 5 bases from J, with 4 bases between. This CDR3 has 11 residues. Per germline, CDR1 SGHDT and CDR2 YYEEEE. CDR3 nucleotides: TGTGCCAGCAGCTTTAATTATGGCTACACCTTC. Residues: CASSFNYGYTF. The full variable domain, rest sourced from reference TRBV5-6 and TRBJ1-2, is DAGVTQSPTHLIKTRGQQVTLRCSPKSGHDTVSWYQQALGQGPQFIFQYYEEEERQRGNFPDRFSGHQFPNYSSELNVNALLLGDSALYLCASSFNYGYTFGSGTRLTVV.

The chain uses TRBV27 and TRBJ2-7; D is undetermined. CDR1 and CDR2 from the germline V gene are MNHEY and SMNVEV (reference sequence). This CDR3 contains 14 residues. The V end was cut by 2 bases, the J end by 0 bases, with 8 bases between. The CDR3 nucleotides read TGTGCCAGCAGTTTAAAAGGCGGCTCCTACGAGCAGTACTTC. This encodes CASSLKGGSYEQYF.

The chain recombines TRBV30 with TRBJ2-5; 14 nucleotides match TRBD2. This CDR3 comprises 14 residues. Germline values: CDR1 GTSNPN, CDR2 SVGIG (reference sequence). Germline trimming cut 7 bases from V and 4 bases from J; bases unmatched to any gene: 5. The DNA of the CDR3 is TGTGCCTCGGGACTAGCGGGAGTAAGAGAGACCCAGTACTTC. Its translation: CASGLAGVRETQYF.

The rearrangement links TRBV29-1 to TRBJ1-1; perhaps TRBD1 as D (5 bases). CDR1 and CDR2 (germline): SQVTM, ANQGSEA. The V end lost 7 bases, the J end lost 0 bases, and 12 bases lay between the germline ends. The CDR3 is 13 amino acids. The CDR3 loop reads CSAEGRMNTEAFF. For the CDR3, the DNA is TGCAGCGCTGAGGGGAGGATGAACACTGAAGCTTTCTTT.

Comments on this clone: Compared with germline, one end of the junction differs, possibly owing to a read error. V and J are TRBV5-4 and TRBJ2-1; D remains unclear. CDR1 and CDR2 from the germline V gene are SGHNT and YYREEE (reference sequence). The CDR3 is 11 amino acids. The chain's CDR3 is CASSSSNEQFF. In DNA, the CDR3 is TGTGCCAGCAGCTCCTCCAATGAGCAGTTCTTC.

The CDR3 sequence is CASSQERARITDTQYF. The CDR3 DNA follows: TGTGCCAGCAGCCAGGAGAGGGCTCGAATCACAGATACGCAGTATTTT. This chain joins TRBV4-2 and TRBJ2-3, with a tentative D call TRBD2 (5 bases). Germline CDR1 and CDR2: LGHNA and YNFKEQ. V was trimmed by 3 bases and J by 2 bases, leaving 15 bases between them. The CDR3 spans 16 residues.

This chain uses TRBV5-4 with TRBJ2-3, with a possible D match to TRBD2 (5 bases). Trimming left V 3 bases short and J 4 bases short, with 15 bases between. The CDR3 has 15 amino acids. Per the germline V gene, CDR1 is SGHNT and CDR2 is YYREEE (reference sequence). The CDR3, as DNA: TGTGCCAGCAGCTCTCCCGGGATGTCGCCAGATACGCAGTATTTT. Translated, it gives CASSSPGMSPDTQYF.

The chain uses TRBV10-3 and TRBJ2-1, with TRBD2 as a possible D gene (5 bases). V gave up 9 bases and J gave up 4 bases, with 19 bases separating them. This CDR3 contains 15 residues. Per the germline V gene, CDR1 is ENHRY and CDR2 is SYGVKD. In nucleotides, the CDR3 is TGTGCCATTAGATCCGGGCTAGCAGAATACAATGAGCAGTTCTTC. This codes for CAIRSGLAEYNEQFF.